A selection of T cell receptor beta chains follows, all from one sample in a study of blood T cell repertoires in COVID-19. Profiled with immunoSEQ multiplex PCR; TCRdb holds only in-frame clones, not every one. This table has roughly 60,000 clones, more than 80% appearing once. Sequenced sample: peripheral blood. The receptors derive from a woman of 80 years or more with active COVID-19. Each CDR3 is given with its conserved first and last residue. The D gene is left open where the match is weak. Clone size is shown for a subset of rows, as once, few, many or a class of expanded clone.

TRBV5-1	NA	NA	TRBJ1-4	TGCGCCAGCAGCTTCGGGCAGGGAAATGAAAAACTGTTTTTT	CASSFGQGNEKLFF
TRBV2	TRBD2	NA	TRBJ2-3	TGTGCCAGCAAGGCTAGCGGGGGCCCGACTTTGCTTACTAGCACAGATACGCAGTATTTT	CASKASGGPTLLTSTDTQYF
TRBV9	TRBD2	NA	TRBJ2-5	TGTGCCAGCAGCGTAGGGGGTAGCGGGAGTATCGAGACCCAGTACTTC	CASSVGGSGSIETQYF
TRBV11-3	TRBD1	once	TRBJ2-2	TGTGCCAGCAGCTCAGACAGGGGCACCGGGGAGCTGTTTTTT	CASSSDRGTGELFF
TRBV18	NA	NA	TRBJ2-1	TGTGCCAGCTCACAGCAGGGCGACAATGAGCAGTTCTTC	CASSQQGDNEQFF
TRBV12-3/TRBV12-4	NA	NA	TRBJ2-5	TGTGCCAGCCGGGAGTTCGGTGAGACCCAGTACTTC	CASREFGETQYF
TRBV4-1	TRBD1	NA	TRBJ1-4	TGCGCCAGCAGCCAAGGGGACAGGGGGCTCAGTGAAAAACTGTTTTTT	CASSQGDRGLSEKLFF
TRBV6-2/TRBV6-3	TRBD1	few	TRBJ1-5	TGTGCCAGCAGCCGACAGGGGGCTCTTGGGGCCCAGCATTTT	CASSRQGALGAQHF
TRBV24-1	NA	NA	TRBJ1-2	TGTGCCACCAGTGATTTGCGCGTAAACTATGGCTACACCTTC	CATSDLRVNYGYTF
TRBV5-6	NA	NA	TRBJ1-5	TGTGCCAGCAGCCATACAACAGGGTTTGATCAGCCCCAGCATTTT	CASSHTTGFDQPQHF
TRBV10-3	TRBD1	NA	TRBJ2-7	TGTGCCATCAGTGAGTCGGACGACAGGGGGCAGTACTTC	CAISESDDRGQYF
TRBV6-6	TRBD2	NA	TRBJ2-7	TGTGCCAGCAGTTTAGCGGGAGCCGCCTACGAGCAGTACTTC	CASSLAGAAYEQYF
TRBV6-2/TRBV6-3	TRBD1	NA	TRBJ2-2	TGTGCCAGCAGCTGGGACAGTTTCACCGGGGAGCTGTTTTTT	CASSWDSFTGELFF
TRBV1	NA	NA	TRBJ1-5	TGCACCAGCAGGCCAGGGGGGCATAGCAATCAGCCCCAGCATTTT	CTSRPGGHSNQPQHF
TRBV19	NA	once	TRBJ1-4	TGTGCCAGTAGTCCGGCTAATGAAAAACTGTTTTTT	CASSPANEKLFF
TRBV7-2	NA	NA	TRBJ1-6	TGTGCCAGCAGCTGGAGGAGAAATTCACCCCTCCACTTT	CASSWRRNSPLHF
TRBV24-1	NA	NA	TRBJ2-5	TGTGCCACCAGTGACCCGGCGCAGGCGGGGCGAGAGACCCAGTACTTC	CATSDPAQAGRETQYF
TRBV7-2	TRBD2	NA	TRBJ2-7	TGTGCCAGCAGCCGGACTAGCGGTTCCTACGAGCAGTACTTC	CASSRTSGSYEQYF
TRBV7-2	TRBD1	few	TRBJ1-3	TGTGCCAGCAGCTTTGTCGGGACAGGGGCCGGAAACACCATATATTTT	CASSFVGTGAGNTIYF
TRBV7-2	NA	NA	TRBJ2-3	TGTGCCAGCAGCCGTCAGGGTCTAAACACAGATACGCAGTATTTT	CASSRQGLNTDTQYF
TRBV24-1	TRBD2	NA	TRBJ2-3	TGTGCCACCAGTGAGGGGGGGGCTAGCGGGGCACAGTATTTT	CATSEGGASGAQYF
TRBV5-5	NA	NA	TRBJ1-4	TGTGCCAGCAGCTTATCGGCGTGGAGTACTAATGAAAAACTGTTTTTT	CASSLSAWSTNEKLFF
TRBV28	TRBD1	NA	TRBJ1-6	TGTGCCAGCAGTATCTCGACAGGGTGGGATTCACCCCTCCACTTT	CASSISTGWDSPLHF
TRBV4-1	NA	NA	TRBJ2-5	TGCGCCAGCAGCCAAGGGGCCGGCAGGGCCCAAGAGACCCAGTACTTC	CASSQGAGRAQETQYF
TRBV7-8	NA	NA	TRBJ1-5	TGTGCCAGCAGCTTATCTTCTCAGCCCCAGCATTTT	CASSLSSQPQHF
TRBV15	NA	NA	TRBJ1-4	TGTGCCACCAGCAGAGGGGGCAATGAAAAACTGCTTTTT	CATSRGGNEKLLF
TRBV11-2	TRBD1	NA	TRBJ1-5	TGTGCCAGCAGCTACGGGACAGGGGGTTTACAGCCCCAGCATTTT	CASSYGTGGLQPQHF
TRBV7-9	NA	few	TRBJ1-6	TGTGCCAGCAGCCACCGGGACTCGGGATGGCATTCACCCCTCCACTTT	CASSHRDSGWHSPLHF
TRBV6-6	NA	NA	TRBJ1-5	TGTGCCAGCAGTTACGGAGCCGTTGGTCAGCCCCAGCATTTT	CASSYGAVGQPQHF
TRBV11-2	NA	NA	TRBJ1-4	TGTGCCAGCAGCTTATCGGGGGAAAAACTGTTTTTT	CASSLSGEKLFF
TRBV5-6	TRBD2	NA	TRBJ2-5	TGTGCCAGCAGCTTGGCCCTAGCGGGGTTAGAGACCCAGTACTTC	CASSLALAGLETQYF
TRBV7-2	TRBD1	NA	TRBJ1-2	TGTGCCAGCAGCTTTGGAGACAGGGGCAACTATGGCTACACCTTC	CASSFGDRGNYGYTF
TRBV9	TRBD1	NA	TRBJ1-3	TGTGCCAGCAGCGCTGACGGGACAGCCGGAAACACCATATATTTT	CASSADGTAGNTIYF
TRBV18	TRBD2	once	TRBJ2-2	TGTGCCAGCTCACCAAGGCGGGGGGCCGAAACCGGGGAGCTGTTTTTT	CASSPRRGAETGELFF
TRBV30	TRBD1	NA	TRBJ1-6	TGTGCCTGGAGGGGACAGGGGAAAAGGGATTCACCCCTCCACTTT	CAWRGQGKRDSPLHF
TRBV5-4	TRBD2	NA	TRBJ2-3	TGTGCCAGCAGCTCAAGGACTAGCGGGGAAGGCACAGATACGCAGTATTTT	CASSSRTSGEGTDTQYF
TRBV5-1	NA	NA	TRBJ2-3	TGCGCCAGCAGCTACGAGGTTTCCACAGATACGCAGTATTTT	CASSYEVSTDTQYF
TRBV3-1/TRBV3-2	NA	NA	TRBJ2-3	TGTGCCAGCAGCCATCTACAGAGCACAGATACGCAGTATTTT	CASSHLQSTDTQYF
TRBV4-1	TRBD2	NA	TRBJ2-7	TGCGCCAGCAGCTTACCGGGACTAGCGGGAGGCCAGGGGATCGAGCAGTACTTC	CASSLPGLAGGQGIEQYF
TRBV7-2	NA	NA	TRBJ2-3	TGTGCCAGCAGCCTACAGGGAATCGGGGGCACAGATACGCAGTATTTT	CASSLQGIGGTDTQYF
TRBV6-5	NA	NA	TRBJ2-1	TGTGCCAGCACCCAGTCGCAGGGAGAGCAGTTCTTC	CASTQSQGEQFF
TRBV28	TRBD2	NA	TRBJ2-7	TGTGCCAGCCGTGGGGAGGGCCTGACGTCTTACGAGCAGTACTTC	CASRGEGLTSYEQYF
TRBV5-4	NA	NA	TRBJ2-2	TGTGCCAGCAGCCGCACGGGGGCCGGGGAGCTGTTTTTT	CASSRTGAGELFF
TRBV29-1	TRBD1	NA	TRBJ2-1	TGCAGCGTTGCGGTGGGACAGTCCTACAATGAGCAGTTCTTC	CSVAVGQSYNEQFF
TRBV5-1	TRBD1	NA	TRBJ2-1	TGCGCCAGCAGCTTGGACCGTGGGGACAGCTCCTACAATGAGCAGTTCTTC	CASSLDRGDSSYNEQFF
TRBV30	NA	NA	TRBJ1-1	TGTGCCTGGAGTGGGTCAGGGAAGGACACTGAAGCTTTCTTT	CAWSGSGKDTEAFF
TRBV24-1	TRBD2	NA	TRBJ2-5	TGTGCCACCAGTGATTGGAATAACGGACTAGCGGGGTCCCAAGAGACCCAGTACTTC	CATSDWNNGLAGSQETQYF
TRBV5-1	NA	NA	TRBJ2-5	TGCGCCAGCAGCTTACAGGGAGGGGTGCAAGAGACCCAGTACTTC	CASSLQGGVQETQYF
TRBV5-6	TRBD2	NA	TRBJ2-1	TGTGCCAGCAGCAAAGCGGGGACCTCCTACAATGAGCAGTTCTTC	CASSKAGTSYNEQFF
TRBV11-2	NA	NA	TRBJ2-1	TGTGCCAGCAGCTTAGACTCGGCCGGGTACAATGAGCAGTTCTTC	CASSLDSAGYNEQFF